The 30 T cell receptor beta chains given below trace back to one sample, sequenced in a study of graft-versus-host responses after intestinal transplantation (dated by TCRdb to about 2021). The library was produced with the immunoSEQ multiplex PCR assay. This immuneACCESS table, as held by TCRdb, lists in-frame sequences with V and J called but not all clones. Of the missing ones, under half trace to an unresolved V gene in checked studies; the others have no known cause. The sample contains about 97,000 clones, 75% to 95% of them found a single time. The top ten constitute 16% of the sample. The sequencing here drew on PBMCs, taken approximately 420 days after intestinal transplant. The source is a human patient who received an intestinal transplant, so some T cells may come from the graft donor.

V usage is TRBV18 and J usage is TRBJ2-7; 7 nucleotides align to TRBD1. Trimming took 6 bases from V and 2 from J; bases not matched to a gene: 7. Germline V gives CDR1 KGHSH, CDR2 LQKENI. The CDR3 has 14 residues. CDR3 loop: CASSPGTDAYEQYF. In DNA, the CDR3 is TGTGCCAGCTCCCCCGGGACAGATGCCTACGAGCAGTACTTC.

The genes are TRBV2 and TRBJ1-1, with 7 bases lining up with TRBD1. Per germline, CDR1 SNHLY and CDR2 FYNNEI. V trimming: 4 bases; J trimming: 4 bases; junction bases outside the gene matches: 3. The length of the CDR3 is 13 residues. CDR3 loop: CASSVAGGTEAFF. The CDR3 nucleotides read TGTGCCAGCAGTGTGGCAGGGGGCACTGAAGCTTTCTTT.

The chain carries TRBV25-1 and TRBJ2-7; TRBD1 matches at 12 bases. CDR1 MGHDK and CDR2 SYGVNS come from the germline V gene. The CDR3 loop spans 13 amino acids. V lost 3 bases and J lost 9; bases outside the gene matches: 3. CDR3 loop: CASSEGQGARQYF. DNA of the CDR3: TGTGCCAGCAGTGAGGGACAGGGGGCGAGGCAGTACTTC.

V and J are TRBV6-4 and TRBJ1-4; tentatively, D is TRBD1 (6 bases). Germline V gene data show CDR1 as MRHNA and CDR2 as SNTAGT. CDR3 length: 12 residues. With 4 bases removed from V and 15 bases from J, the gap between germline ends came to 15 bases. CDR3 in amino acids: CASSATTGPVFF. The CDR3 DNA reads TGTGCCAGCAGTGCCACCACAGGGCCTGTGTTTTTT.

The chain links TRBV7-9 to TRBJ1-3; D may be TRBD1 (6 bases). The CDR3 sequence is 16 residues long. Looked up from germline, CDR1 is SEHNR and CDR2 is FQNEAQ (reference sequence). Trimming removed 5 bases at V and 0 bases at J, with 14 bases between. CDR3 DNA sequence: TGTGCCAGCAGCACCCGACAGGCCGCCTCTGGAAACACCATATATTTT. Protein product: CASSTRQAASGNTIYF.

This clone turned up a few times. Since a far larger clone is one base different, this is likely a read error. This rearrangement joins TRBV5-6 to TRBJ2-5; D might be TRBD1 or TRBD2, each matching 5 bases. CDR1 and CDR2 from the germline V gene are SGHDT and YYEEEE. The CDR3 runs 14 residues. Trimming took 4 bases from V and 8 from J, leaving 18 bases between them. This chain's CDR3 is CASSPGPGVGTQYF. CDR3 DNA sequence: TGTGCCAGCAGCCCGGGACCTGGGGTTGGAACCCAGTACTTC.

This clone appeared once. This chain joins TRBV20-1 and TRBJ1-1; D is unresolved. The CDR3 is 10 residues long. Germline-derived CDR1 and CDR2 are DFQATT and SNEGSKA (reference sequence). Trimming removed 3 bases from V and 11 bases from J, with 10 bases in between. This chain's CDR3 is CSASTGRAFF. The CDR3 coding sequence is TGCAGTGCTAGTACCGGGAGGGCTTTCTTT.

The chain uses TRBV18 and TRBJ2-2, with a weak D call TRBD1 (6 bases). Trimming removed 1 base at V and 4 bases at J, with 7 bases between. Germline CDR1 and CDR2: KGHSH and LQKENI. This CDR3 is 14 amino acids long. In DNA, the CDR3 is TGTGCCAGCTCACCACTACAGGGCACCGGGGAGCTGTTTTTT. Translation: CASSPLQGTGELFF.

The chain combines TRBV27 with TRBJ2-1; 8 nucleotides line up with TRBD1. In germline, CDR1 is MNHEY, CDR2 SMNVEV (reference sequence). V trimming: 6 bases; J trimming: 3 bases; junction bases outside the gene matches: 4. CDR3 size: 14 residues. The CDR3 sequence is CASSRQGLYNEQFF. Here the CDR3 DNA reads TGTGCCAGCAGCAGACAGGGGCTCTACAATGAGCAGTTCTTC.

In this sample, this clone turned up a few times. V gene TRBV9 combines with J gene TRBJ2-1, with 10 bases identical to TRBD2. The V and J ends lost 3 bases and 2 bases, in that order; junction bases with no gene match: 2. Germline CDR1 reads SGDLS; CDR2 reads YYNGEE. This CDR3 region has 15 residues. CDR3 region: CASSALAGAYNEQFF. In DNA form, the CDR3 reads TGTGCCAGCAGCGCTCTAGCGGGGGCCTACAATGAGCAGTTCTTC.

Comment on this clone: Other DNA sequences of this sample code for an identical CDR3. This chain connects TRBV18 to TRBJ1-4; maybe TRBD1 (6 bases). The CDR3 is made up of 15 amino acids. V was trimmed by 3 bases and J by 2 bases, leaving 10 bases between them. Germline assignment: CDR1 KGHSH and CDR2 LQKENI. CDR3 in amino acids: CASSPLGGTNEKLFF. DNA of the CDR3: TGTGCCAGCTCACCTCTAGGGGGGACTAATGAAAAACTGTTTTTT.

About this clone: An end of the junction differs from the germline gene, which may be a read error. The rearrangement uses TRBV7-3 and TRBJ1-5; TRBD1 might be the D (6 bases). Germline V gene sequence: CDR1 SGHTA, CDR2 FQGTGA. The CDR3 extends over 15 amino acids. The CDR3 sequence: CASSLTGTLNQPQHF. CDR3 in DNA: TGTGCCAGCAGCCTAACAGGGACACTCAATCAGCCCCAGCATTTT.

The chain uses TRBV15 and TRBJ2-7; the match to TRBD1 covers 11 bases. The trim removed 8 bases at V and 0 bases at J, leaving 15 bases unmatched. CDR1 and CDR2 (germline): LNHNV, YYDKDF (reference sequence). The CDR3 length is 18 residues. CDR3 nucleotide sequence: TGTGCCACCGCGAACGGACAGGGGGCTAATTTACTCTCCTACGAGCAGTACTTC. This sequence encodes CATANGQGANLLSYEQYF. The variable domain in full, with the rest retrieved from reference TRBV15 and TRBJ2-7, is DAMVIQNPRYQVTQFGKPVTLSCSQTLNHNVMYWYQQKSSQAPKLLFHYYDKDFNNEADTPDNFQSRRPNTSFCFLDIRSPGLGDTAMYLCATANGQGANLLSYEQYFGPGTRLTVT.

Details on this clone: The junction shows a germline mismatch at one end, possibly a read error. This chain connects TRBV7-9 to TRBJ1-4; D is undetermined. Per germline, CDR1 SEHNR and CDR2 FQNEAQ (reference sequence). The CDR3 covers 13 residues. CDR3 protein: CASTLMANEKLFF. The CDR3 DNA reads TGTGCCAGCACCTTAATGGCTAATGAAAAACTGTTTTTT.

The chain employs TRBV27 and TRBJ1-5; D might be TRBD1 (5 bases). The CDR3 loop spans 14 amino acids. Trimming removed 5 bases at V and 0 bases at J, with 8 bases between. The germline gives CDR1 MNHEY, CDR2 SMNVEV (reference sequence). The CDR3 sequence: CASSGHDSNQPQHF. Written as DNA, the CDR3 is TGTGCCAGCAGTGGACACGATAGCAATCAGCCCCAGCATTTT.

The chain combines TRBV6-1 with TRBJ2-7, with 7 bases identical to TRBD1. The CDR3 runs 13 residues. J was trimmed by 1 base and V by 9 bases; bases with no gene match: 6. CDR1 and CDR2 (germline): MNHNS, SASEGT. CDR3 protein: CASDRDISYEQYF. CDR3 sequence (DNA): TGTGCCAGTGACAGGGACATTTCCTACGAGCAGTACTTC.

V usage is TRBV5-5 and J usage is TRBJ1-4; 8 bases agree with TRBD1. This CDR3 has 18 residues. Per the germline V gene, CDR1 is SGHKS and CDR2 is YYEKEE (reference sequence). With V trimmed by 4 bases and J by 6 bases, 17 bases remained unmatched. The CDR3 region is CASSRTPLDRVGDEKLFF. In nucleotides, the CDR3 is TGTGCCAGCAGCCGAACACCCCTGGACAGGGTGGGAGATGAAAAACTGTTTTTT.

With regard to this clone: One end of the junction is discordant with germline, which a read error may explain. The chain has TRBV7-7 and TRBJ2-1; TRBD2 is a possible D gene (7 bases). The CDR3 extends over 16 amino acids. CDR1 SSHAT and CDR2 FNYEAQ come from the germline V gene (reference sequence). CDR3 sequence: CASSLVAGAVYNEQFF. CDR3 coding DNA: TGTGCTAGCAGCTTAGTCGCGGGGGCGGTATACAATGAGCAGTTCTTC. Drawing the rest from reference TRBV7-7 and TRBJ2-1, the complete variable domain is GAGVSQSPRYKVTKRGQDVTLRCDPISSHATLYWYQQALGQGPEFLTYFNYEAQPDKSGLPSDRFSAERPEGSISTLTIQRTEQRDSAMYRCASSLVAGAVYNEQFFGPGTRLTVL.

V usage is TRBV7-6 and J usage is TRBJ2-1, with TRBD1 identical over 8 bases. Germline values: CDR1 SGHVS, CDR2 FNYEAQ. V shed 4 bases, J shed 0 bases, and the junction held 8 bases outside the gene matches. This CDR3 has 17 residues. CDR3 amino acids: CASSSIQGAVSYNEQFF. The CDR3 DNA reads as TGTGCCAGCAGCTCCATTCAGGGGGCCGTCTCCTACAATGAGCAGTTCTTC.

This chain joins TRBV9 and TRBJ2-1, with 8 positions matching TRBD2. J was trimmed by 5 bases and V by 0 bases; bases with no gene match: 7. The CDR3 length is 16 residues. In germline, CDR1 is SGDLS, CDR2 YYNGEE. Here the CDR3 DNA reads TGTGCCAGCAGCGTAGGAGGTAGCGGGGTCAACAATGAGCAGTTCTTC. Translating it yields CASSVGGSGVNNEQFF.

The V call is TRBV5-4, the J call TRBJ1-2, with TRBD1 identical over 7 bases. Germline-derived CDR1 and CDR2 are SGHNT and YYREEE (reference sequence). Trimming at V came to 2 bases and at J to 0 bases, leaving 7 bases not matched to a gene. The CDR3 is made up of 16 amino acids. CDR3 sequence (DNA): TGTGCCAGCAGCTTTCAACGGGACAGTTCTAACTATGGCTACACCTTC. Encoded protein: CASSFQRDSSNYGYTF.

This clone was detected only once. The CDR3 sequence is CASSTGTSGLQETQYF. DNA for the CDR3: TGTGCCAGCAGCACCGGGACTAGCGGATTACAAGAGACCCAGTACTTC. This rearrangement joins TRBV11-2 to TRBJ2-5, with 11 bases identical to TRBD2. Germline CDR1 and CDR2: SGHAT and FQNNGV. The CDR3 runs to 16 residues. J lost 2 bases, V lost 5 bases, and 7 bases had no gene match.

V gene TRBV7-3 combines with J gene TRBJ1-5; D not resolved. V shed 0 bases and J shed 4 bases, with 10 bases lying between them. The V gene's germline CDR1 is SGHTA and CDR2 FQGTGA. This CDR3 contains 15 residues. The CDR3 region has the DNA TGTGCCAGCAGCTTAACGGCGGGTGGGAATCAGCCCCAGCATTTT. The encoded protein is CASSLTAGGNQPQHF.

A note on this clone: At one boundary the junction diverges from the germline segment, which might be a read error. The chain has TRBV2 and TRBJ1-5; 8 bases map to TRBD1. CDR1 is SNHLY, CDR2 FYNNEI, per germline. The length of the CDR3 is 17 residues. The CDR3: CASSSRQGNALNQSQHF. The CDR3 DNA reads as TGTGCCAGCAGCTCCAGACAGGGGAACGCCCTCAATCAGTCCCAGCATTTT.

The rearrangement uses TRBV5-4 and TRBJ2-4; D uncertain. Trimming took 0 bases from V and 5 from J, leaving 6 bases between them. From germline, CDR1 is SGHNT and CDR2 YYREEE (reference sequence). This CDR3 comprises 13 residues. The CDR3 here is CASSLDRQNIQYF. The CDR3, as DNA: TGTGCCAGCAGCTTGGATCGGCAAAACATTCAGTACTTC.

The chain links TRBV19 to TRBJ2-7, with TRBD1 matching over 12 bases. With 6 bases clipped from V and 5 bases from J, the junction kept 5 bases outside the gene matches. CDR3 length: 14 residues. CDR1 and CDR2 (germline): LNHDA, SQIVND (reference sequence). CDR3 sequence: CASSQGQGANEQYF. The CDR3 DNA follows: TGTGCCAGTAGCCAGGGACAGGGGGCGAACGAGCAGTACTTC.

The chain employs TRBV4-2 and TRBJ2-1; 10 bases are shared with TRBD2. Trimming at V came to 2 bases and at J to 7 bases, leaving 2 bases not matched to a gene. Germline V CDR1 and CDR2: LGHNA, YNFKEQ. There are 14 residues in the CDR3. CDR3: CASSQPTSGNEQFF. CDR3 in DNA: TGTGCCAGCAGCCAACCGACTAGCGGGAATGAGCAGTTCTTC.

This chain connects TRBV6-4 to TRBJ2-3; tentatively, D is TRBD2 (5 bases). There are 14 residues in the CDR3. Germline V lookup: CDR1 MRHNA, CDR2 SNTAGT. With 2 bases removed from V and 5 bases from J, the gap between germline ends came to 11 bases. The CDR3 coding sequence is TGTGCCAGCAGTGACCGAGGACTGCAAGATACGCAGTATTTT. This gives the protein CASSDRGLQDTQYF.

This chain connects TRBV18 to TRBJ2-7; tentative D call: TRBD1 (6 bases). The CDR3 spans 14 residues. V was trimmed by 2 bases and J by 2 bases, leaving 10 bases between them. The germline gives CDR1 KGHSH, CDR2 LQKENI. CDR3 protein: CASSPRTEAYEQYF. Written as DNA, the CDR3 is TGTGCCAGCTCACCAAGGACAGAGGCCTACGAGCAGTACTTC.

The chain employs TRBV12-5 and TRBJ2-7; 8 bases fit TRBD1. The CDR3 is made up of 14 amino acids. Per germline, CDR1 LGHNT and CDR2 FRNRAP. The junction had 5 bases not matched to a gene; V was cut back by 1 base and J by 6 bases. CDR3: CASGLGTGTGEQYF. The DNA of the CDR3 is TGTGCTAGTGGTTTGGGGACAGGGACAGGCGAGCAGTACTTC.